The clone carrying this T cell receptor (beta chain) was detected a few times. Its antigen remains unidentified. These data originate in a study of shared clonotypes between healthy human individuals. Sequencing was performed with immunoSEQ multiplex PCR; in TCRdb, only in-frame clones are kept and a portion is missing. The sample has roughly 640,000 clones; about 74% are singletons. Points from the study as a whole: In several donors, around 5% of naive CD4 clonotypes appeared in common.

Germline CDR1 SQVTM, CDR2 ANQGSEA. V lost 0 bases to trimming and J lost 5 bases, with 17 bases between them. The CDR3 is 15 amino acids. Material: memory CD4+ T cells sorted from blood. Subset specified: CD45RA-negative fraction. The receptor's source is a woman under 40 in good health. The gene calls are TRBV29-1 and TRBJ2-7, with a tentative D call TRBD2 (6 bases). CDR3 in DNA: TGCAGCGTTGAAGATCAGGAGGGGTATGGGAACGAGCAGTACTTC. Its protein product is CSVEDQEGYGNEQYF.